Given below is one T cell receptor (beta chain) in context. Its cognate antigen is unknown. V was clipped by 0 bases and J by 7 bases, with 16 bases between them. The length of the CDR3 is 17 residues. The V gene's germline CDR1 is MNHNS and CDR2 SASEGT. The sample is drawn from a study of cytomegalovirus exposure and HLA in healthy donors. General study results and limits: CMV serostatus was the sole immune exposure information available. Prior analysis indicated that the majority of TCR beta V segments exhibited productivity approximately 87% or approximately 30% of the time.

The PCR ran on 60 Vbeta and 13 Jbeta primers. The data were produced by immunoSEQ multiplex PCR, yet TCRdb's version contains in-frame clones alone and is incomplete. The sample consists of 110,000 to 150,000 clones, around 80% of them appearing once. This clonotype was sampled from a man in his forties in good health and CMV-seronegative. The specimen sequenced was PBMCs. The chain recombines TRBV6-1 with TRBJ1-6; a weak D match, TRBD1 (5 bases). This CDR3 is CASSEAGWGTRNSPLHF. The DNA for the CDR3 is TGTGCCAGCAGTGAAGCGGGCTGGGGCACCCGCAATTCACCCCTCCACTTT.